These 16 T cell receptor beta chains originate from one sample sequenced in a study of vaccination and CD4 T cells after COVID-19. Treatment reported: roughly 11-day PBMC culture with coronavirus spike peptide pools or control peptides (ViraFEST assay). Their antigens remain unidentified. The assay that was used to sequence DNA from cultured CD4+ T cells was the Oncomine TCR Beta short-read assay. TCRdb used MiXCR to reprocess the PCR reads, holding one entry per CDR3 protein. Of tens of thousands of distinct CDR3 sequences listed, 38% are singletons. Sequenced here: CD4+ T cells from blood, cultured in vitro, sampled before SARS-CoV-2 vaccination. The source is a human donor who received a COVID-19 vaccine.

The chain recombines TRBV18 with TRBJ1-5, with D possibly matching TRBD1 (5 bases). CDR1 KGHSH and CDR2 LQKENI come from the germline V gene. The CDR3 loop spans 17 amino acids. The V end lost 3 bases, the J end lost 2 bases, and 17 bases lay between the germline ends. The CDR3 protein is CASSPTSVGEGNQPQHF. As DNA, the CDR3 is TGTGCCAGCTCACCCACTTCAGTGGGGGAGGGCAATCAGCCCCAGCATTTT.

The rearrangement joins TRBV2 to TRBJ2-2; possibly TRBD2 for D (6 bases). The CDR3 extends over 15 amino acids. Germline CDR1 SNHLY, CDR2 FYNNEI. The V end lost 2 bases, the J end lost 6 bases, and 13 bases lay between the germline ends. The CDR3 DNA sequence: TGTGCCAGCAGTGAACTGGAGGGAAGGTCCGGGGAGCTGTTTTTT. Translating gives CASSELEGRSGELFF.

The chain has TRBV12-3 or TRBV12-4 and TRBJ1-6; D is ambiguous. The V end was cut by 5 bases, the J end by 10 bases, with 15 bases between. The CDR3 contains 14 residues. In DNA form, the CDR3 reads TGTGCCAGCAGTCCAGTGGGAGCAAAGTCACCCCTCCACTTT. Translation gives CASSPVGAKSPLHF.

The CDR3, as DNA: TGTGCCAGCAGTTCAGACGTGTTTAGCAATCAGCCCCAGCATTTT. It yields the protein CASSSDVFSNQPQHF. The rearrangement joins TRBV6-5 to TRBJ1-5; no firm D call. The CDR3 covers 15 residues. The germline V gene encodes CDR1 MNHEY and CDR2 SVGAGI. The V gene lost 4 bases and the J gene lost 0 bases, with 10 bases spanning the gap.

This clonotype was seen only a few times. The chain is built from TRBV21-1 and TRBJ1-2; TRBD1 is the table's D call, not checked against the DNA. TRBV21-1 is labeled a pseudogene. This CDR3 spans 15 amino acids. CDR3 DNA: TGTGCCAGCAAACGGGACAGGGGGCCCGGCTATGGCTACACCTTC. This codes for CASKRDRGPGYGYTF.

This chain joins TRBV5-4 and TRBJ2-2; D remains ambiguous. The V gene lost 0 bases and the J gene lost 7 bases, with 7 bases spanning the gap. CDR3 length equals 13 residues. Germline V gene data show CDR1 as SGHNT and CDR2 as YYREEE (reference sequence). Here the CDR3 reads CASSLGQIGELFF. CDR3 DNA sequence: TGTGCCAGCAGCTTGGGCCAAATCGGGGAGCTGTTTTTT. Together with reference TRBV5-4 and TRBJ2-2, the CDR3 gives the full variable domain: ETGVTQSPTHLIKTRGQQVTLRCSSQSGHNTVSWYQQALGQGPQFIFQYYREEENGRGNFPPRFSGLQFPNYSSELNVNALELDDSALYLCASSLGQIGELFFGEGSRLTVL.

Only one count was recorded for this clonotype. The chain combines TRBV12-3 or TRBV12-4 with TRBJ1-3, with 7 nucleotides matching TRBD1. The CDR3 spans 15 residues. V lost 6 bases, J lost 4 bases, and 9 bases stayed unmatched. The CDR3 spells CASRRTGAEGNTIYF. The CDR3 bases are TGTGCCAGCAGGCGAACAGGGGCGGAAGGAAACACCATATATTTT.

The gene calls are TRBV2 and TRBJ2-1; 9 bases are a match to TRBD2. The V and J ends lost 8 bases and 5 bases, in that order; junction bases with no gene match: 10. Germline V gene sequence: CDR1 SNHLY, CDR2 FYNNEI. This CDR3 comprises 15 residues. This CDR3 reads CASLRASGIDNEQFF. CDR3 bases: TGTGCCAGCCTCAGGGCTAGCGGGATAGACAATGAGCAGTTCTTC.

The CDR3, as DNA: TGCGCCAGCAGCCTCAGGACAGGGGTACCCTCAGCTTTCTTT. Its protein product is CASSLRTGVPSAFF. The genes are TRBV5-1 and TRBJ1-1; 9 bases are shared with TRBD1. This CDR3 region has 14 residues. Germline V gives CDR1 SGHRS, CDR2 YFSETQ. V lost 4 bases and J lost 10; bases outside the gene matches: 11.

In this sample, this clonotype turned up a few times. The V call is TRBV20-1, the J call TRBJ2-7, with D possibly TRBD2 on 5 matching bases. The V and J ends lost 6 bases and 4 bases respectively, with 13 bases between them. The CDR3 has 12 amino acids. The germline V gene has CDR1 DFQATT and CDR2 SNEGSKA (reference sequence). CDR3 amino acids: CSAYSTGYEQYF. CDR3 bases: TGCAGTGCGTACTCAACGGGGTACGAGCAGTACTTC.

This chain joins TRBV11-3 and TRBJ2-3, with a tentative D call TRBD1 (6 bases). This CDR3 has 14 amino acids. CDR1 is SGHNT and CDR2 is YENEEA in the germline V gene. The ends were cut back, 1 base at V and 6 bases at J, with 11 bases in the middle. The CDR3 coding sequence is TGTGCCAGCAGCTTAGGTCTGCAGGGGGATACGCAGTATTTT. Its protein product is CASSLGLQGDTQYF.

In its sample, this clonotype was seen a few times. V and J are TRBV6-5 and TRBJ2-5; a weak D match, TRBD1 (8 bases). Germline assignment: CDR1 MNHEY and CDR2 SVGAGI. The length of the CDR3 is 15 residues. The germline V and J ends were trimmed by 0 bases and 5 bases, with 13 bases remaining between them. This CDR3 is CASSYSQGGYETQYF. DNA of the CDR3: TGTGCCAGCAGTTACTCACAGGGGGGGTATGAGACCCAGTACTTC.

The chain couples TRBV7-6 to TRBJ2-3; TRBD2 agrees at 15 bases. Germline V gene sequence: CDR1 SGHVS, CDR2 FNYEAQ. The V and J ends lost 1 base and 4 bases, in that order; junction bases with no gene match: 6. This CDR3 has 18 amino acids. The CDR3 nucleotides read TGTGCCAGCAGCTTAGACGGACTAGCGGGGGGGCCGGCAGATACGCAGTATTTT. It translates to CASSLDGLAGGPADTQYF.

The sample holds a few counts of this clonotype. CDR3 nucleotide sequence: TGTGCCAGCAGCTCTGGGACTAGCGGGGGCCTTAGCACAGATACGCAGTATTTT. Translation: CASSSGTSGGLSTDTQYF. V gene TRBV7-3 combines with J gene TRBJ2-3, with 14 bases fitting TRBD2. Looked up from germline, CDR1 is SGHTA and CDR2 is FQGTGA. V trimming: 4 bases; J trimming: 0 bases; junction bases outside the gene matches: 6. The CDR3 runs 18 residues.

This clonotype was detected only a few times. This rearrangement joins TRBV20-1 to TRBJ2-2, with D possibly called TRBD1 or TRBD2 (5 bases each). V was cut by 0 bases and J by 1 base, with 12 bases left in between. There are 16 residues in the CDR3. Germline V gene data show CDR1 as DFQATT and CDR2 as SNEGSKA (reference sequence). The CDR3 sequence: CSARDPGTENTGELFF. DNA of the CDR3: TGCAGTGCTAGAGATCCCGGGACCGAGAACACCGGGGAGCTGTTTTTT.

The chain joins TRBV29-1 to TRBJ1-2; 7 bases are a match to TRBD1. There are 16 residues in the CDR3. V lost 3 bases and J lost 7; bases outside the gene matches: 17. CDR1 is SQVTM and CDR2 is ANQGSEA in the germline V gene. CDR3 loop: CSVDPPSGGGYGGYTF. CDR3 DNA: TGCAGCGTTGATCCCCCTTCAGGGGGTGGGTATGGTGGCTACACCTTC. Full variable domain (rest looked up from reference TRBV29-1 and TRBJ1-2): SAVISQKPSRDICQRGTSLTIQCQVDSQVTMMFWYRQQPGQSLTLIATANQGSEATYESGFVIDKFPISRPNLTFSTLTVSNMSPEDSSIYLCSVDPPSGGGYGGYTFGSGTRLTVV.